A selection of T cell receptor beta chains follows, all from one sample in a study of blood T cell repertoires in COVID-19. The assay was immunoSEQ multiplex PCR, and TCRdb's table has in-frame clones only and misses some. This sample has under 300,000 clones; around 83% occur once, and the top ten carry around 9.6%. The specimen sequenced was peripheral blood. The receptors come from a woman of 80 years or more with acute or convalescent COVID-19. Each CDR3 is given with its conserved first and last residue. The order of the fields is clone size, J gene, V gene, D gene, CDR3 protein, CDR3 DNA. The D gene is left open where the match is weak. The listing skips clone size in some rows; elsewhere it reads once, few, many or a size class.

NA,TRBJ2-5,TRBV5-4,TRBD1,CASSSRQGAWETQYF,TGTGCCAGCAGCTCTAGACAGGGGGCTTGGGAGACCCAGTACTTC
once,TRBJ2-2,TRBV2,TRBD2,CASRRTSGGLYTGELFF,TGTGCCAGCAGAAGGACTAGCGGGGGGCTGTACACCGGGGAGCTGTTTTTT
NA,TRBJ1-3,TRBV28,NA,CASLDAGLGNTIYF,TGTGCCAGTTTGGACGCGGGCTTAGGCAACACCATATATTTT
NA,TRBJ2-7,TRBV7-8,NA,CASSPFSSARGYEQYF,TGTGCCAGCAGCCCGTTCTCTAGCGCCCGGGGCTACGAGCAGTACTTC
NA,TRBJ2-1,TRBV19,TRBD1,CASSIQGQDYNEQFF,TGTGCCAGTAGTATTCAGGGACAGGATTACAATGAGCAGTTCTTC
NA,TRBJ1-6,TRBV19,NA,CASSPYGTGSSYNSPLHF,TGTGCCAGTAGTCCTTACGGTACAGGGAGCTCCTATAATTCACCCCTCCACTTT
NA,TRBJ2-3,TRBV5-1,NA,CASREGASTDTQYF,TGCGCCAGCAGAGAAGGAGCTAGCACAGATACGCAGTATTTT
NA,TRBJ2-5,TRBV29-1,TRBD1,CSVAGQVEETQYF,TGCAGCGTGGCGGGACAGGTTGAAGAGACCCAGTACTTC
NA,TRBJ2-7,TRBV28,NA,CASGPEMIFSSYEQYF,TGTGCCAGCGGCCCGGAGATGATTTTTAGCTCCTACGAGCAGTACTTC
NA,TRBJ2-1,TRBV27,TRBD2,CASSLQAGSSYNEQFF,TGTGCCAGCAGTTTACAAGCGGGGAGCTCCTACAATGAGCAGTTCTTC
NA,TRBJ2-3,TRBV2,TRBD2,CASSPTSSKADTQYF,TGTGCCAGCAGTCCGACTAGCTCCAAGGCAGATACGCAGTATTTT
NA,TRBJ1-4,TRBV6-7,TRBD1,CASSYSYRNRGTPSRKKLFF,TGTGCCAGCAGTTACTCTTATCGGAACAGGGGTACCCCCAGTCGAAAGAAACTGTTTTTT
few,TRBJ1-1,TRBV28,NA,CASSIRLNTEAFF,TGTGCCAGCAGTATACGGTTGAACACTGAAGCTTTCTTT
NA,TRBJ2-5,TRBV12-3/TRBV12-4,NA,CASSSFQETQYF,TGTGCCAGCAGTTCCTTCCAAGAGACCCAGTACTTC
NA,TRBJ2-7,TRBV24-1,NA,CATSAGSTYEQYF,TGTGCCACCAGTGCGGGATCGACCTACGAGCAGTACTTC
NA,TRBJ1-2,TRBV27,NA,CASSSNRSYGYTF,TGTGCCAGCAGTAGTAACAGGAGCTATGGCTACACCTTC
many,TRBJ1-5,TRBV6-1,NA,CASSDRDQPQHF,TGTGCCAGCAGTGACAGGGATCAGCCCCAGCATTTT
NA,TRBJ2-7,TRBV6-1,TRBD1,CASSEKRTGNEQYF,TGTGCCAGCAGTGAAAAAAGGACAGGAAACGAGCAGTACTTC
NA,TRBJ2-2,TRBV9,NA,CASSKAGAPNTGELFF,TGTGCCAGCTCAAAGGCAGGGGCTCCGAACACCGGGGAGCTGTTTTTT
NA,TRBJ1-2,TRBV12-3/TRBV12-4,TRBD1,CASSYRGGYGYTF,TGTGCCAGCAGTTACAGGGGCGGCTATGGCTACACCTTC
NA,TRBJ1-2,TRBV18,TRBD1,CASSPQGDYGYTF,TGTGCCAGCTCGCCACAGGGGGATTATGGCTACACCTTC
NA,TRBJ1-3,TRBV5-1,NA,CASSLDQGRNTIYF,TGCGCCAGCAGCTTGGATCAGGGTAGAAACACCATATATTTT
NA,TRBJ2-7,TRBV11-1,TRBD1,CASSPRGTGYDEQYF,TGTGCCAGCAGCCCACGGGGGACAGGGTATGACGAGCAGTACTTC
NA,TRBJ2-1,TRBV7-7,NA,CASSYGSEVPYNEQFF,TGTGCTAGCAGCTACGGATCGGAGGTACCCTACAATGAGCAGTTCTTC
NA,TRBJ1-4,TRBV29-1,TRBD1,CSVERGQGGEKLFF,TGCAGCGTTGAAAGAGGTCAGGGGGGTGAAAAACTGTTTTTT
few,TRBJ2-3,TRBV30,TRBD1,CAWGTGGTDTQYF,TGTGCCTGGGGGACAGGGGGGACAGATACGCAGTATTTT
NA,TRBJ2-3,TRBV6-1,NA,CASSEGGMADTQYF,TGTGCCAGCAGTGAGGGGGGAATGGCAGATACGCAGTATTTT
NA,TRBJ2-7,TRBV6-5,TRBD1,CASSYRDSRYEQYF,TGTGCCAGCAGTTATAGGGACAGTCGCTACGAGCAGTACTTC
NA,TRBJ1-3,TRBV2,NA,CASSSRLRGGNTIYF,TGTGCCAGCAGTTCCAGACTCCGCGGTGGCAACACCATATATTTT
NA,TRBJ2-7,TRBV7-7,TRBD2,CASSRGETYEQYF,TGTGCTAGCAGCCGGGGGGAGACCTACGAGCAGTACTTC
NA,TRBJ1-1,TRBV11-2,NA,CASSLKRQMNTEAFF,TGTGCCAGCAGCTTAAAACGACAGATGAACACTGAAGCTTTCTTT
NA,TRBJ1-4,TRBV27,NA,CASSFGNRMAEKLFF,TGTGCCAGCAGTTTTGGCAACCGAATGGCTGAAAAACTGTTTTTT